This T cell receptor beta chain was captured by sequencing in a study of blood T cell repertoires in COVID-19. The overall study: Acute-phase and convalescent COVID-19 samples originated in the United States, Italy and Spain. The cDNA or gDNA used as material had been derived from T cells, B-cell-depleted T cells, or PBMCs.

Germline assignment: CDR1 LNHDA and CDR2 SQIVND (reference sequence). CDR3 length equals 15 residues. The V gene lost 3 bases and the J gene lost 5 bases, with 14 bases spanning the gap. The Seattle patients, enrolled during active infection, were followed longitudinally. Original data processing: Reference gene primer amplification in the assay estimated nucleated cell counts. Some clones are missing from TCRdb's copy, which holds only in-frame ones; the method was immunoSEQ multiplex PCR. That table is the source of V, J and clone size, and D and trimming were worked out from the DNA. Among approximately 78,000 clones listed, more than 85% were seen once.

This rearrangement joins TRBV19 to TRBJ2-1, with D perhaps matching TRBD2 (6 bases). Sequenced sample: peripheral blood. The receptor comes from a man between 45 and 60 years old with COVID-19, enrolled during active disease. In DNA, the CDR3 is TGTGCCAGTAGTATCTCCGGGAGAGAAAACAATGAGCAGTTCTTC. Translated, it gives CASSISGRENNEQFF.